The rows below give T cell receptor beta chains drawn from one sample of a study of human thymus T cells. Libraries were prepared by immunoSEQ multiplex PCR; TCRdb keeps only in-frame clonotypes and omits some of them. The sample has roughly 130,000 clones, over 85% seen once. The sequenced material came from thymus tissue. Receptor source: a boy under three years old with a congenital heart defect but otherwise immunologically healthy. CDR3s include the opening cysteine and the closing phenylalanine or tryptophan.

TRBV6-5	TRBJ1-2	CASSYSTPTEGGYTF
TRBV11-2	TRBJ1-1	CASSLRTGRTEAFF
TRBV4-1	TRBJ2-4	CASSQEDRNIQYF
TRBV10-3	TRBJ2-5	CAIRTSGEETQYF
TRBV27	TRBJ2-1	CASGIQESRSDEQFF
TRBV11-2	TRBJ1-2	CASSLVPAYGYTF
TRBV11-2	TRBJ1-1	CASSQRSVGHTEAFF
TRBV7-9	TRBJ1-3	CASSLWQLSGNTIYF
TRBV6-5	TRBJ2-3	CASSLRPPTDTQYF
TRBV28	TRBJ2-5	CASSLPHREETQYF
TRBV28	TRBJ2-5	CASSSWTGAQETQYF
TRBV4-1	TRBJ1-1	CASSPPTEPGTGGTEAFF
TRBV5-6	TRBJ2-5	CASSLIAWETQYF
TRBV5-4	TRBJ2-5	CASSSQGAEETQYF
TRBV5-4	TRBJ2-1	CASTLGILRGGANNEQFF
TRBV15	TRBJ2-5	CATSRDRRFLSEETQYF
TRBV27	TRBJ2-6	CASSARDRGNSGANVLTF
TRBV11-1	TRBJ2-1	CASSLGGGRNEQFF
TRBV13	TRBJ1-6	CASSLGLGGSYNSPLHF
TRBV19	TRBJ2-3	CASSIPPGKAQYF
TRBV5-6	TRBJ1-1	CASSLPTGKGTEAFF
TRBV9	TRBJ2-4	CASKQGGKNIQYF
TRBV6-1	TRBJ1-6	CASITDRGDNSPLHF
TRBV30	TRBJ1-2	CAWKLGHGQGDGYTF
TRBV25-1	TRBJ2-5	CASSDLGGPEETQYF
TRBV5-4	TRBJ1-3	CASSSDRAGNTIYF
TRBV7-2	TRBJ2-3	CASSLFGTTFPRDTQYF
TRBV5-6	TRBJ2-4	CASSTRDGIVAKNIQYF
TRBV6-1	TRBJ2-7	CASSYDRGYEQYF
TRBV5-6	TRBJ1-1	CASRTGTGGTEAFF
TRBV11-2	TRBJ1-2	CASSLPVLDGYTF
TRBV28	TRBJ1-2	CASSFQGVDYGYTF
TRBV28	TRBJ1-3	CASTLGASGNTIYF
TRBV27	TRBJ2-3	CASSPYTSGRTDTQYF